This T cell receptor (beta chain) was captured in a study of beta chain features in type 1 diabetes. There are a few counts of this clone. Reverse transcription of all isolated RNA meant that expressed TCRB transcripts were sequenced. Libraries were prepared by immunoSEQ multiplex PCR; TCRdb keeps only in-frame clonotypes and omits some of them. The sample records almost 350,000 clones, around 7.6% being singletons. CDR3 length equals 16 residues. From germline, CDR1 is SGHNT and CDR2 YYREEE (reference sequence). V lost 0 bases to trimming and J lost 8 bases; unmatched junction nucleotides: 6. The sequence was collected from a woman between 18 and 30 years old in good health. The sequenced material came from central memory CD4+ T cells from blood. J is TRBJ2-1 and V is TRBV5-4, with 12 bases fitting TRBD2. CDR3 protein: CASSLASGRARDEQFF. CDR3 bases: TGTGCCAGCAGCTTGGCTAGCGGGAGGGCCAGGGATGAGCAGTTCTTC.